Sequencing of this TCR beta chain was carried out in a study of metastatic and nonmetastatic thyroid tumors (dated by TCRdb to 2018 to 2021). Notes on the research overall: Repertoires from peripheral blood and from tumor or nodule tissue samples of malignant and benign thyroid patients were compared.

Results and caveats for the whole study, not just this receptor: In both blood and tumor samples, TCR beta diversity was reported to be significantly higher in malignant tumors than in benign nodules.

V and J lose 3 bases and 0 bases, and a span of 12 bases separates them. The cysteine opens and the phenylalanine closes a CDR3 of 16 amino acids. Solely the CDR3 DNA is kept, with 48 bases framed from the first base. No patient had received any treatment before thyroid surgery. Using T-cell receptor beta sequencing, the researchers looked back retrospectively at clinical samples from patients, gathered between about 2012 and 2018. Receptors were amplified or captured by PCR. TCRdb lists the instrument as Illumina HiSeq 4000. High-throughput sequencing was used to profile the TCR beta-chain CDR3 region of every patient. On the study's bioinformatics: CDR3 differences across clinicopathological groups were used to build a classifier for discriminating distant-metastatic papillary thyroid cancer patients. The Shannon index was used to measure repertoire diversity, and the Morisita-Horn index was used to measure how similar tumor and blood repertoires were. The public reads were run again by TCRdb, first through fastp at Q25 and then through MiXCR, and only productive beta chains were kept. The V and J calls follow TCRdb's processing rather than the paper's. The sample table shows some 41,000 clones, and around 28% are seen once. The top ten hold 9.9% of the sample.

As regards this clone: The specificity of this receptor is unknown. No much larger clone exists at a distance of one base, and base qualities are not known.

The sequence was obtained from a male donor with papillary thyroid cancer or a benign thyroid nodule (not recorded which). Some clones in this sample may be carry-over from other donors' samples. The chain employs TRBV12-3 or TRBV12-4 and TRBJ1-5; no D gene call is confident. Specimen: blood. The CDR3 reads CASSLGWAYSNQPQHF. The DNA reads TGTGCCAGCAGTTTGGGGTGGGCGTATAGCAATCAGCCCCAGCATTTT.